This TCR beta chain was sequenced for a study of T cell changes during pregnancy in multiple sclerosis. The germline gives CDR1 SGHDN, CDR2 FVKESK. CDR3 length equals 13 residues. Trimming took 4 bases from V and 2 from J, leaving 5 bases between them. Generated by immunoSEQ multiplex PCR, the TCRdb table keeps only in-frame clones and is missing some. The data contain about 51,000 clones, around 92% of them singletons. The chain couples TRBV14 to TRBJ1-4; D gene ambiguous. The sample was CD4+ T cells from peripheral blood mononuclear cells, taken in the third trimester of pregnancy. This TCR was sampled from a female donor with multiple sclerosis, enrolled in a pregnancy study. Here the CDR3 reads CASSRGTNEKLFF. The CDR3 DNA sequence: TGTGCCAGCAGCCGCGGGACTAATGAAAAACTGTTTTTT.